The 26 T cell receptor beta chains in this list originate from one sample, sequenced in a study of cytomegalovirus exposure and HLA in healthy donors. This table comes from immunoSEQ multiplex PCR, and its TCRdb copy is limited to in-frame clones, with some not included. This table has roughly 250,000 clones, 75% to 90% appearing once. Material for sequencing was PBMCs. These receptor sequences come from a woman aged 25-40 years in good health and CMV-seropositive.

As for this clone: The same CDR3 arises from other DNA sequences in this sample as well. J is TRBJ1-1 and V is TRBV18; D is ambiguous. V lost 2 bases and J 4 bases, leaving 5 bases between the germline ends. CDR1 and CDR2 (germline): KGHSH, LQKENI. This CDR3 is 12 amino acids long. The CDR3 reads CASSPSGTEAFF. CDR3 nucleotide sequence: TGTGCCAGCTCACCATCGGGCACTGAAGCTTTCTTT.

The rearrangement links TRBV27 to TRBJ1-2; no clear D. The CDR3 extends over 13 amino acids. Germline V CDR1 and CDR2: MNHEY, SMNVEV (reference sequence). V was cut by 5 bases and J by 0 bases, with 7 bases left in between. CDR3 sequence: CASSRRANYGYTF. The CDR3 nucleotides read TGTGCCAGCAGTCGGAGGGCTAACTATGGCTACACCTTC.

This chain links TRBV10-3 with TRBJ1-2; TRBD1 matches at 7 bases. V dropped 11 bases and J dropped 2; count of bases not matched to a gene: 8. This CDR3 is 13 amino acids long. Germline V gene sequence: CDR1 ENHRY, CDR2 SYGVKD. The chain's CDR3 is CAVGQGGNYGYTF. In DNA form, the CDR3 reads TGTGCCGTTGGCCAGGGGGGAAACTATGGCTACACCTTC.

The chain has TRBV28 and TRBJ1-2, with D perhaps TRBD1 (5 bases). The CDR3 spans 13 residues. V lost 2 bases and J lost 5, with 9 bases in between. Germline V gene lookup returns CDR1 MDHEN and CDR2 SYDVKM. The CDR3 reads CASSLAGDYGYTF. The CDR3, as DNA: TGTGCCAGCAGTTTAGCGGGGGATTATGGCTACACCTTC.

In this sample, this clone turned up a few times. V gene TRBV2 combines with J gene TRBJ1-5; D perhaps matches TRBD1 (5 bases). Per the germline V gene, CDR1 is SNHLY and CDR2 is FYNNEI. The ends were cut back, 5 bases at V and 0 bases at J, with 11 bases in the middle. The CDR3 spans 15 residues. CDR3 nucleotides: TGTGCCAGCAGTCCAAACAGGAATAGCAATCAGCCCCAGCATTTT. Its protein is CASSPNRNSNQPQHF.

The DNA of the CDR3 is TGTGCCAGCAGCCCAATGACAGGGGACGCTACTAACTATGGCTACACCTTC. Amino acids: CASSPMTGDATNYGYTF. The V and J genes are TRBV7-8 and TRBJ1-2; 8 bases line up with TRBD1. The CDR3 is 17 amino acids. With 5 bases clipped from V and 0 bases from J, the junction kept 11 bases outside the gene matches. Per the germline V gene, CDR1 is SGHVS and CDR2 is FQNEAQ.

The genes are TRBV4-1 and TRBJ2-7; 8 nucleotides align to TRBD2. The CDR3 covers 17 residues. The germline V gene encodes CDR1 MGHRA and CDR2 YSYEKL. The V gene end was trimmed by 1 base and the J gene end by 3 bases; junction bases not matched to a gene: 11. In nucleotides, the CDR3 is TGCGCCAGCAGCCAAGTATTATCAGCGGGAGATCTCTACGAGCAGTACTTC. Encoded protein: CASSQVLSAGDLYEQYF.

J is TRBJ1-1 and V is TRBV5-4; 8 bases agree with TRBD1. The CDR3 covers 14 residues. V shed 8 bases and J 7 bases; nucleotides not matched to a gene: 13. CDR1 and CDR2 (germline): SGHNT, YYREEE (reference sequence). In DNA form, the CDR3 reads TGTGCCAGTCTTACCCAGGGGGCCCAGGGTGAAGCTTTCTTT. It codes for CASLTQGAQGEAFF. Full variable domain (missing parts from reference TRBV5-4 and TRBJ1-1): ETGVTQSPTHLIKTRGQQVTLRCSSQSGHNTVSWYQQALGQGPQFIFQYYREEENGRGNFPPRFSGLQFPNYSSELNVNALELDDSALYLCASLTQGAQGEAFFGQGTRLTVV.

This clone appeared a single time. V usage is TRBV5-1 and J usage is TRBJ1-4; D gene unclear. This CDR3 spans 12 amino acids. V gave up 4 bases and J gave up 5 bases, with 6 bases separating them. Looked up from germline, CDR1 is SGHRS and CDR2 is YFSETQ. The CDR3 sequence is CASSQSNEKLFF. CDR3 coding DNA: TGCGCCAGCAGCCAATCCAATGAAAAACTGTTTTTT.

The CDR3 DNA reads as TGCGCCAGCAGCTTGGGGCCCGCAGGGCAAGAGACCCAGTACTTC. Translating gives CASSLGPAGQETQYF. This chain links TRBV5-1 with TRBJ2-5; D is perhaps TRBD1 (5 bases). Germline loops: CDR1 SGHRS, CDR2 YFSETQ. Trimming stripped 0 bases from V and 2 bases from J, with 11 bases between. This CDR3 has 15 residues.

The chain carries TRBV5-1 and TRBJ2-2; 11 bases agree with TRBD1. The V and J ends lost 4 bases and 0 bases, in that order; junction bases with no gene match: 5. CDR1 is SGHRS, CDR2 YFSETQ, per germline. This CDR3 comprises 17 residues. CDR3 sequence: CASSPGDRGTNTGELFF. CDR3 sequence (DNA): TGCGCCAGCAGCCCCGGGGACAGGGGGACGAACACCGGGGAGCTGTTTTTT.

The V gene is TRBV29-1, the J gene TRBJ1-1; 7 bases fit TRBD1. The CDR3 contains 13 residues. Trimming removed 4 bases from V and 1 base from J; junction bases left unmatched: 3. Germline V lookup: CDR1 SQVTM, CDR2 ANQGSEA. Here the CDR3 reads CSVARQGNTEAFF. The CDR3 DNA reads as TGCAGCGTTGCTCGACAGGGGAACACTGAAGCTTTCTTT. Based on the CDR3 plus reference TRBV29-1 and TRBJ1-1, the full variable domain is SAVISQKPSRDICQRGTSLTIQCQVDSQVTMMFWYRQQPGQSLTLIATANQGSEATYESGFVIDKFPISRPNLTFSTLTVSNMSPEDSSIYLCSVARQGNTEAFFGQGTRLTVV.

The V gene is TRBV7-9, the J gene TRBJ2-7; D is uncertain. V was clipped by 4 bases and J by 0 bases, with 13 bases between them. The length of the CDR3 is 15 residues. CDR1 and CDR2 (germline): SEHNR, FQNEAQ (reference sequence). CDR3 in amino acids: CASSWALADSYEQYF. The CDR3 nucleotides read TGTGCCAGCAGCTGGGCCTTGGCAGACTCCTACGAGCAGTACTTC. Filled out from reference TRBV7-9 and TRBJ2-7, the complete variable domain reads DTGVSQNPRHKITKRGQNVTFRCDPISEHNRLYWYRQTLGQGPEFLTYFQNEAQLEKSRLLSDRFSAERPKGSFSTLEIQRTEQGDSAMYLCASSWALADSYEQYFGPGTRLTVT.

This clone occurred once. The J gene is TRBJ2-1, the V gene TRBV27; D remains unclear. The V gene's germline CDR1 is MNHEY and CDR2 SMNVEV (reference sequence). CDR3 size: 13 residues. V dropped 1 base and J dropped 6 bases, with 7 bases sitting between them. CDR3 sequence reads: CASSLLARNEQFF. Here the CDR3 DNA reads TGTGCCAGCAGTTTATTGGCCCGCAATGAGCAGTTCTTC.

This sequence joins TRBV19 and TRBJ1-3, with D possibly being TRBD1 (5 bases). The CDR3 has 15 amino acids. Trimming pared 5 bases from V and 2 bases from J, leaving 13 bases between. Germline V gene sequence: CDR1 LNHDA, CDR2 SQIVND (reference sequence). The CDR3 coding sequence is TGTGCCAGTAGTGACCTGGGGGGGGCTGGAAACACCATATATTTT. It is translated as CASSDLGGAGNTIYF.

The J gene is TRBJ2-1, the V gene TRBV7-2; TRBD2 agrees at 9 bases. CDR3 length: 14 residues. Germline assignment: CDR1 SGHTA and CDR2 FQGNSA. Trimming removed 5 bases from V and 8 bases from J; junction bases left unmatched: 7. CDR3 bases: TGTGCCAGCAGCCCGGGACTAGCTTGGGATGAGCAGTTCTTC. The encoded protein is CASSPGLAWDEQFF.

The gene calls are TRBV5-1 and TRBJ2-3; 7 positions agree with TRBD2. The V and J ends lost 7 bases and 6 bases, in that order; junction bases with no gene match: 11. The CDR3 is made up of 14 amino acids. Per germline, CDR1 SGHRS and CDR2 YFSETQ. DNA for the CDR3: TGCGCCAGCGGCAAGCGGGAAATCATGGATACGCAGTATTTT. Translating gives CASGKREIMDTQYF.

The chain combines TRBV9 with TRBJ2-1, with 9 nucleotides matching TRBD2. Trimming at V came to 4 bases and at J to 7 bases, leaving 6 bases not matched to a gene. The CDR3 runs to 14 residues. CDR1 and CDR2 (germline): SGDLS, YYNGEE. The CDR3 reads CASSPMREGNEQFF. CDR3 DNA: TGTGCCAGCAGCCCGATGCGGGAGGGAAATGAGCAGTTCTTC.

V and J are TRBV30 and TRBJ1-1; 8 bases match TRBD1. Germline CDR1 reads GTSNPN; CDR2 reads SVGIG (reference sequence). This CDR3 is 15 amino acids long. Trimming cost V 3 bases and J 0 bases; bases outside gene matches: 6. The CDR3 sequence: CAWSQGAGLNTEAFF. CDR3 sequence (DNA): TGTGCCTGGAGCCAGGGGGCCGGGTTGAACACTGAAGCTTTCTTT.

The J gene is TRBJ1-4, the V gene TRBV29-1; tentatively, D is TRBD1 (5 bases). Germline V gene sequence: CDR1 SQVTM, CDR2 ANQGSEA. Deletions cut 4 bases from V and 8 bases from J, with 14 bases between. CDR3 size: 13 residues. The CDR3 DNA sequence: TGCAGCGTTGCAGGGCTAGGGGCGGAAAAACTGTTTTTT. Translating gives CSVAGLGAEKLFF.

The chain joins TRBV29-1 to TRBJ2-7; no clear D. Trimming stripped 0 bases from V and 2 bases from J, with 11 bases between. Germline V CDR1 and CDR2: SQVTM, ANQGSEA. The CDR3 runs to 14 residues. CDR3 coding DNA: TGCAGCGTTGAAGATCTTGTCTCTACCTACGAGCAGTACTTC. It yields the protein CSVEDLVSTYEQYF.

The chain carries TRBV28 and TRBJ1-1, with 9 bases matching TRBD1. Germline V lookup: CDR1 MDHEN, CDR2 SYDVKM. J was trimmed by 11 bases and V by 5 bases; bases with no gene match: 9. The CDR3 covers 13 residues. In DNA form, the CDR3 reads TGTGCCAGCAGTACCGGGACAGGGCGGCATGCTTTCTTT. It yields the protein CASSTGTGRHAFF. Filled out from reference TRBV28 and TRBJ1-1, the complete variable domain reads DVKVTQSSRYLVKRTGEKVFLECVQDMDHENMFWYRQDPGLGLRLIYFSYDVKMKEKGDIPEGYSVSREKKERFSLILESASTNQTSMYLCASSTGTGRHAFFGQGTRLTVV.

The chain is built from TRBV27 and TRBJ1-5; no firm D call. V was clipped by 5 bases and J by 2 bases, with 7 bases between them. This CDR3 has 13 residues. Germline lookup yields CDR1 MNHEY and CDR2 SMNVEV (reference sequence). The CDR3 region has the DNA TGTGCCAGCAGTAACTTAGGCAATCAGCCCCAGCATTTT. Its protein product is CASSNLGNQPQHF.

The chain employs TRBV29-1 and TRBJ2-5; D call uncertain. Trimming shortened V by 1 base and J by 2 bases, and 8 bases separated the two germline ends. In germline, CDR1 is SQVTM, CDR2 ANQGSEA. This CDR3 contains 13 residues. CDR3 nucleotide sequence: TGCAGCGTTGAAGCAGGAAGGCAAGAGACCCAGTACTTC. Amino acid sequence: CSVEAGRQETQYF.

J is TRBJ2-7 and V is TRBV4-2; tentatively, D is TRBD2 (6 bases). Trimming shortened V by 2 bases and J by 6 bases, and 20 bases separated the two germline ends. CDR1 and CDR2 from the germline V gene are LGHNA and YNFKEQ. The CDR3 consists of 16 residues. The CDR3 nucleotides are TGTGCCAGCAGCCAATATTCGGGGATAACCGGGGGCGAGCAGTACTTC. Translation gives CASSQYSGITGGEQYF.

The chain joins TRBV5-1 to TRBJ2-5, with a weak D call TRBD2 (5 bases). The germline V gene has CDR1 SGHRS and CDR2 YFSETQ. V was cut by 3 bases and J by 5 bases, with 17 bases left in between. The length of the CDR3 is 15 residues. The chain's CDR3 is CASSSVDSSGETQYF. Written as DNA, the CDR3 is TGCGCCAGCAGCTCGGTGGACTCCTCCGGGGAGACCCAGTACTTC. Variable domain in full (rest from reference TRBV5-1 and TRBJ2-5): KAGVTQTPRYLIKTRGQQVTLSCSPISGHRSVSWYQQTPGQGLQFLFEYFSETQRNKGNFPGRFSGRQFSNSRSEMNVSTLELGDSALYLCASSSVDSSGETQYFGPGTRLLVL.